Listed below are T cell receptor beta chains from one sample, sequenced in a study of T cell responses to AZD1222 COVID-19 vaccine. Some clones are missing from TCRdb's copy, which holds only in-frame ones; the method was immunoSEQ multiplex PCR. The sample lists 150,000 to 200,000 clones, about 87% seen once, with about 6.1% in the top ten. Sequences were derived from peripheral blood, sampled on day 0 of AZD1222 vaccination. The receptors shown here come from an adult in good health. CDR3s include the opening cysteine and the closing phenylalanine or tryptophan. The D gene is left open where the match is weak. Expanded clones are given a class, and other clones once, few, many or no size at all.

-,-,TRBV5-6,14,TRBJ2-3,TGTGCCAGCAGTCTGACGCCCCCGGCAAATACGCAGTATTTT,CASSLTPPANTQYF
-,-,TRBV29-1,14,TRBJ2-7,TGCAGCGTGGAGGGTGGGACAGCTCTCTACGAGCAGTACTTC,CSVEGGTALYEQYF
-,-,TRBV19,18,TRBJ1-3,TGTGCCAGTAGTATCCTAAGGACCGGGACAAATTCTGGAAACACCATATATTTT,CASSILRTGTNSGNTIYF
medium-sized,-,TRBV4-3,15,TRBJ2-2,TGCGCCAGCAGCCAAGAACCGGTGGGCACCGGGGAGCTGTTTTTT,CASSQEPVGTGELFF
-,TRBD1,TRBV28,15,TRBJ2-1,TGTGCCAGCACCGAAGGGACAGGGGAGGCCAATGAGCAGTTCTTC,CASTEGTGEANEQFF
once,-,TRBV28,12,TRBJ2-1,TGTGCCAGCAGGGAGAGCGTCAATGAGCAGTTCTTC,CASRESVNEQFF
-,-,TRBV5-4,17,TRBJ2-7,TGTGCCAGCAGCTTACGCGGATCCAGACGGGGCGTCTACGAGCAGTACTTC,CASSLRGSRRGVYEQYF
-,TRBD1,TRBV19,14,TRBJ1-2,TGTGCCAGTAGGCTTACAGGGGCCCTCTATGGCTACACCTTC,CASRLTGALYGYTF
-,TRBD2,TRBV15,14,TRBJ2-1,TGTGCCACCAGCTTCCAGCGGGGGGCTGGTGAGCAGTTCTTC,CATSFQRGAGEQFF
-,-,TRBV6-5,16,TRBJ1-2,TGTGCCAGCAGTTATTCTACCGAGGGCGTGGACTATGGCTACACCTTC,CASSYSTEGVDYGYTF
-,-,TRBV28,15,TRBJ1-2,TGTGCCAGCATATCCGCTCCCTCTTCTAACTATGGCTACACCTTC,CASISAPSSNYGYTF
-,-,TRBV19,15,TRBJ2-7,TGTGCCAGTAGTGGAACAGGACCTCCCTATCGGGAGCAGTACTTC,CASSGTGPPYREQYF
-,-,TRBV3-1/TRBV3-2,16,TRBJ2-7,TGTGCCAGCAGCCAAGATTTGAGGGGACTCCGGTACGAGCAGTACTTC,CASSQDLRGLRYEQYF
-,-,TRBV5-1,14,TRBJ1-4,TGCGCCAGCAGCACAGGGAGAGGAGGTGAAAAACTGTTTTTT,CASSTGRGGEKLFF
-,TRBD2,TRBV5-4,15,TRBJ2-7,TGTGCCAGCAGCTTGTTGACTAGCGGGTCTTACGAGCAGTACTTC,CASSLLTSGSYEQYF
-,-,TRBV11-2,16,TRBJ2-6,TGTGCCAGCAGCTTAGATCAGGTCTCTGGGGCCAACGTCCTGACTTTC,CASSLDQVSGANVLTF
-,TRBD1,TRBV6-5,15,TRBJ2-5,TGTGCCAGCAGTCCGGGACAGGGGGCGGGGGAGACCCAGTACTTC,CASSPGQGAGETQYF
-,-,TRBV3-1/TRBV3-2,13,TRBJ1-5,TGTGCCAGCAGCCAGATCGAAGGCTGGCCCCAGCATTTT,CASSQIEGWPQHF
-,-,TRBV3-1/TRBV3-2,16,TRBJ1-4,TGTGCCAGCAGCCAAGAAAGGGGGGCACTTAATGAAAAACTGTTTTTT,CASSQERGALNEKLFF
-,-,TRBV19,16,TRBJ1-2,TGTGCCAGTAGAAACGCAGGACGGACGGCTAGTGGGGGCTACACCTTC,CASRNAGRTASGGYTF
few,TRBD1,TRBV6-1,16,TRBJ2-7,TGTGCCAGCAGTGAAAGCGGACAGGGAGGAACCTACGAGCAGTACTTC,CASSESGQGGTYEQYF
-,-,TRBV12-3/TRBV12-4,13,TRBJ2-2,TGTGCCAGCAGCCCAAGGAGGGCCGGGGAGCTGTTTTTT,CASSPRRAGELFF
-,-,TRBV10-3,14,TRBJ2-7,TGTGCCATCAGTGACCCGACGAGGACCTACGAGCAGTACTTC,CAISDPTRTYEQYF
-,-,TRBV19,13,TRBJ2-1,TGTGCCAGTAGAAAGCGGACCTACAATGAGCAGTTCTTC,CASRKRTYNEQFF
few,-,TRBV19,14,TRBJ2-2,TGTGGCACTAACAGAGGTCGAACCACCGGGGAGCTGTTTTTT,CGTNRGRTTGELFF
once,TRBD1,TRBV11-2,14,TRBJ1-5,TGTGCCAGCAGCTCGACAGGGTTGGGGCAGCCCCAGCATTTT,CASSSTGLGQPQHF
-,-,TRBV7-2,17,TRBJ2-7,TGTGCCAGCAGCTTAGTGACGGGCTCCCGGATCTCCTACGAGCAGTACTTC,CASSLVTGSRISYEQYF
-,-,TRBV19,13,TRBJ1-5,TGTGCCAGTAGTATAGACCGACATCAGCCCCAGCATTTT,CASSIDRHQPQHF
once,TRBD1,TRBV27,15,TRBJ2-3,TGTGCCAGCGGGGACAGGCTCGCTGCCACAGATACGCAGTATTTT,CASGDRLAATDTQYF
-,-,TRBV6-5,14,TRBJ1-5,TGTGCCAGCAGTTACGCGAGGGGATCAGAGCCCCAGCATTTT,CASSYARGSEPQHF
-,-,TRBV7-9,14,TRBJ1-6,TGTGCCAGCAGCTTAGCAGGGGCGAATTCACCCCTCCACTTT,CASSLAGANSPLHF
-,-,TRBV4-3,12,TRBJ1-2,TGCGCCAGCAGCGACAGGTCAGGGGGCTACACCTTC,CASSDRSGGYTF
once,TRBD2,TRBV11-3,17,TRBJ2-3,TGTGCCAGCAGCTCTACCGGCGGACTAGTTGGCACAGATACGCAGTATTTT,CASSSTGGLVGTDTQYF
-,TRBD2,TRBV7-3,15,TRBJ2-1,TGTGCCAGCAGCCTAACTAGCGGCCGGTTCAATGAGCAGTTCTTC,CASSLTSGRFNEQFF
once,TRBD1,TRBV5-6,14,TRBJ2-3,TGTGCCAGCAGCGGAACGACAGGGTACAACCGGAAGTATTTT,CASSGTTGYNRKYF
-,-,TRBV12-3/TRBV12-4,13,TRBJ1-2,TGTGCCAGCAGTTTAAACAGGAGAGATGGCTACACCTTC,CASSLNRRDGYTF
-,-,TRBV3-1/TRBV3-2,16,TRBJ2-6,TGTGCCAGCAGCTCACCCAGGGGGGCTGGGGCCAACGTCCTGACTTTC,CASSSPRGAGANVLTF
-,-,TRBV7-6,15,TRBJ2-6,TGTGCCAGCAGCCGACAAGGGGACGGGGCCAACGTCCTGACTTTC,CASSRQGDGANVLTF
-,TRBD1,TRBV25-1,14,TRBJ2-7,TGTGCCAGCAGTGACTGGCAGGGGGCCCACGAGCAGTACTTC,CASSDWQGAHEQYF
-,-,TRBV29-1,13,TRBJ1-2,TGCAGCGTTCTGAAGGGACCGCACTATGGCTACACCTTC,CSVLKGPHYGYTF
-,-,TRBV7-2,14,TRBJ1-5,TGTGCCAGCAGCTTAAGGAGGGGGGATCAGCCCCAGCATTTT,CASSLRRGDQPQHF
-,-,TRBV28,15,TRBJ1-2,TGTGCCAGCAGCCGGGGCGGAGTGGCTAACTATGGCTACACCTTC,CASSRGGVANYGYTF